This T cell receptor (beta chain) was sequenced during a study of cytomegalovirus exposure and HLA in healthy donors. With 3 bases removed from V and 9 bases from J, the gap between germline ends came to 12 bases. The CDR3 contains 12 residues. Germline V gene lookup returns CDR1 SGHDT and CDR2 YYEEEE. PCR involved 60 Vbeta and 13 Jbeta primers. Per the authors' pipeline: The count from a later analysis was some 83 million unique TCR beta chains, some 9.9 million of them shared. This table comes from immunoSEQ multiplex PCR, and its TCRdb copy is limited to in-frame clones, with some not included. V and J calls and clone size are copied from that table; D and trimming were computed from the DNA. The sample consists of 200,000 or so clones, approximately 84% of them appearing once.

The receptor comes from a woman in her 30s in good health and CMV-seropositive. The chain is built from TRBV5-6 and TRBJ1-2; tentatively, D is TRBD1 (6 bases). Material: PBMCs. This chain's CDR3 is CASSSGGLSYTF. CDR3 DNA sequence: TGTGCCAGCAGCTCCGGGGGGCTGAGCTACACCTTC.